The rows below give T cell receptor beta chains drawn from one sample of a study of regulatory T cells in long-lasting Graves disease. TCRdb re-called the multiplex PCR reads with MiXCR, one entry per CDR3 protein. The sample has almost 450,000 distinct CDR3 sequences; about a sixth are singletons. The data were also submitted as part of a second study, on T cells in Graves' hyperthyroidism and ophthalmopathy.

Specimen: peripheral blood mononuclear cells (PBMCs), collected at new diagnosis, from a patient treated with antithyroid drugs. All receptors come from a young woman with Graves disease. CDR3s include the opening cysteine and the closing phenylalanine or tryptophan. The D gene is left open where the match is weak. The size of a clone is reported for some rows only, either as once, few or many, or as a class for expanded clones.

size	D	V	J	DNA	CDR3
-	TRBD1	TRBV28	TRBJ1-2	TGTGCCAGCAGTTTTCTTGGACAGGGAATCTATGGCTACACCTTC	CASSFLGQGIYGYTF
many	-	TRBV20-1	TRBJ2-1	TGCAGTGCTAAACCGGCCGACTTCCGGGCCCTCTACAATGAGCAGTTCTTC	CSAKPADFRALYNEQFF
many	-	TRBV28	TRBJ2-3	TGTGCCAGCGGTACAGGAGAACTCACAGATACGCAGTATTTT	CASGTGELTDTQYF
-	-	TRBV6-2/TRBV6-3	TRBJ2-6	TGTGCCAGCAGTTACGTCAGTTCTGGGGCCAACGTCCTGACTTTC	CASSYVSSGANVLTF
many	TRBD1	TRBV3-1	TRBJ2-2	TGTGCCAGCAGCCATGGTAACAGGGGGCTTCGCACCGGGGAGCTGTTTTTT	CASSHGNRGLRTGELFF
many	TRBD2	TRBV15	TRBJ2-1	TGTGCCACCAGCAGAGATGGGGGACTAGAAGTAGAGCAGTTCTTC	CATSRDGGLEVEQFF
many	TRBD2	TRBV13	TRBJ2-7	TGTGCCAGCAGCTTTAGTGGACTAGCTTTCCTCGAGCAGTACTTC	CASSFSGLAFLEQYF
many	TRBD2	TRBV6-1	TRBJ2-7	TGTGCCAGCAGCGATGGACTAGTCTACGAGCAGTACTTC	CASSDGLVYEQYF
many	-	TRBV6-1	TRBJ2-1	TGTGCCAGCAGTGAACGGACAGCCCACAATGAGCAGTTCTTC	CASSERTAHNEQFF
-	TRBD2	TRBV4-3	TRBJ2-7	TGCGCCAGCAGCCCTTTTCTAGCGGACCCATCCCCCCCCTACGAGCAGTACTTC	CASSPFLADPSPPYEQYF
-	-	TRBV3-1	TRBJ2-7	TGTGCCAGCAGCCAAAACCCGGAGGGCCGGTCCTACGAGCAGTACTTC	CASSQNPEGRSYEQYF
-	-	TRBV5-4	TRBJ2-5	TGTGCCAGCAGCTTGGATCCGGGAATTCAAGAGACCCAGTACTTC	CASSLDPGIQETQYF
few	-	TRBV27	TRBJ2-1	TGTGCCAGCAGTAGGGTTCCACACTCCTACAATGAGCAGTTCTTC	CASSRVPHSYNEQFF
few	-	TRBV27	TRBJ2-7	TGTGCCAGCAGTATGAAACAGGGTCTGGCTCCCTACGAGCAGTACTTC	CASSMKQGLAPYEQYF
few	TRBD1	TRBV19	TRBJ1-5	TGTGCCAGTACCAAAGATGGGAGACAGGGGACAAATAGCAATCAGCCCCAGCATTTT	CASTKDGRQGTNSNQPQHF
many	TRBD2	TRBV20-1	TRBJ2-5	TGCAGTGCTAGAGATCGGACTAGCGGGAGTCTTGAGACCCAGTACTTC	CSARDRTSGSLETQYF
-	TRBD1	TRBV24-1	TRBJ1-1	TGTGCCACCAGTGAGGCGGGACAGGGCGGCACTGAAGCTTTCTTT	CATSEAGQGGTEAFF
few	TRBD1	TRBV6-2/TRBV6-3	TRBJ2-5	TGTGCCAGCAGCTCCCCCCAGGGGGAGCTTCAAGAGACCCAGTACTTC	CASSSPQGELQETQYF
many	TRBD2	TRBV2	TRBJ2-3	TGTGCCAGCAGTGGCCCGGGACTAGCGGGAGTTATCACAGATACGCAGTATTTT	CASSGPGLAGVITDTQYF
-	-	TRBV7-9	TRBJ2-1	TGTGCCAGCAGCTTAATCAGTGGTGGGCAGTTCTTC	CASSLISGGQFF
many	-	TRBV7-9	TRBJ2-2	TGTGCCAGCAGCCAAACCGGGACTCGCGCCGGGGAGCTGTTTTTT	CASSQTGTRAGELFF
many	TRBD2	TRBV6-1	TRBJ2-5	TGTGCCGCGGGGGTCGGAGAGACCCAGTACTTC	CAAGVGETQYF
many	TRBD2	TRBV6-2/TRBV6-3	TRBJ2-2	TGTGCCAGCAGTTACTCTCTGCGGGGGGCCGGGACTAGCATCCTATCTCAACCCGGGGAGCTGTTTTTT	CASSYSLRGAGTSILSQPGELFF
many	-	TRBV5-1	TRBJ2-1	TGCGCCAGCAGCTTGGGGGGTTGGGCGGGAAGCTCCTACAATGAGCAGTTCTTC	CASSLGGWAGSSYNEQFF
many	-	TRBV6-1	TRBJ1-3	TGTGCCAGCAGTCCCGGGACACCCTCTGGAAACACCATATATTTT	CASSPGTPSGNTIYF
-	TRBD2	TRBV10-3	TRBJ2-2	TGTGCCATCAGCGACCGGGGGAGGGGAAGCACCGGGGAGCTGTTTTTT	CAISDRGRGSTGELFF
-	TRBD1	TRBV5-1	TRBJ2-2	TGCGCCAGCAGGCCCGGGACAGGGGCCCCCGGGGAGCTGTTTTTT	CASRPGTGAPGELFF
-	TRBD1	TRBV11-1	TRBJ1-1	TGTGCCAGCAGCTTGGACAGGCTCACCCCTGAAGCTTTCTTT	CASSLDRLTPEAFF
few	-	TRBV27	TRBJ2-6	TGTGCCACCCGCGACGGGGGCAGCTCTGGGGCCAACGTCCTGACTTTC	CATRDGGSSGANVLTF
-	TRBD1	TRBV11-2	TRBJ2-7	TGTGCCAGCAGCTTAGGCCCGACAGGGGGCTACGAGCAGTACTTC	CASSLGPTGGYEQYF
-	-	TRBV6-1	TRBJ2-3	TGTGCCAGCAGGGAAACAGGAAAAACTAGCACAGATACGCAGTATTTT	CASRETGKTSTDTQYF
many	TRBD2	TRBV18	TRBJ2-1	TGTGCCAGCTCACCTAGAACTAGCGGGGGGAGTAATGAGCAGTTCTTC	CASSPRTSGGSNEQFF
-	TRBD1	TRBV25-1	TRBJ1-2	TGTGCCAGCCGGGACAGGGACGGCTACACCTTC	CASRDRDGYTF
many	-	TRBV18	TRBJ1-5	TGTGCCAGCTCACCACAGGGGACCGAGGGTTCGGCCCAGCATTTT	CASSPQGTEGSAQHF
many	TRBD2	TRBV20-1	TRBJ2-3	TGCAGTGCTAGAAATAGCGGGAGGCCTGGAGATACGCAGTATTTT	CSARNSGRPGDTQYF
-	-	TRBV7-9	TRBJ1-2	TGTGCCAGCATAAGGGATTCGAACTATGGCTACACCTTC	CASIRDSNYGYTF
many	-	TRBV20-1	TRBJ2-1	TGCAGTGCGGAGGGACAGACCACTTCCTACAATGAGCAGTTCTTC	CSAEGQTTSYNEQFF
many	TRBD2	TRBV7-9	TRBJ2-7	TGTGCCAGCAGCTTTGGCGACGAGGCCTGGGGGGGAGAGCAGTACTTC	CASSFGDEAWGGEQYF
many	TRBD2	TRBV3-1	TRBJ2-2	TGTGCCAGCAGCCCGCGAGGGGGGCTACTAGCGGGAGACATCGGGGAGCTGTTTTTT	CASSPRGGLLAGDIGELFF
many	TRBD1	TRBV5-1	TRBJ1-2	TGCGCCAGCAGCTTGACAGGGGGAAGCTATGGCTACACCTTC	CASSLTGGSYGYTF
few	TRBD1	TRBV6-4	TRBJ2-1	TGTGCCAGCAGTGACGGCAGGGGGCCGTACAATGAGCAGTTCTTC	CASSDGRGPYNEQFF
-	-	TRBV13	TRBJ2-3	TGTGCCAGCGGCGTTCGCGCAGATACGCAGTATTTT	CASGVRADTQYF
many	-	TRBV20-1	TRBJ2-5	TGCAGTGCTAGAGATCCTCCCGAAGTAGCAGATCAAGAGACCCAGTACTTC	CSARDPPEVADQETQYF
-	TRBD1	TRBV10-3	TRBJ2-5	TGTGCCATCAGGGAATCGGACAGGTCTGAGACCCAGTACTTC	CAIRESDRSETQYF
many	TRBD2	TRBV20-1	TRBJ2-3	TGCAGTGCCGACAAGAAAAGCGGGAGTGGAACAGATACGCAGTATTTT	CSADKKSGSGTDTQYF
many	TRBD2	TRBV30	TRBJ2-1	TGTGCCTGGGAAGGCGGGAGCGGGAATGAGCAGTTCTTC	CAWEGGSGNEQFF
many	-	TRBV5-1	TRBJ2-1	TGCGCCAGCAGCTTGGCCAACCCAAACAATGAGCAGTTCTTC	CASSLANPNNEQFF
many	-	TRBV5-8	TRBJ2-3	TGTGCCAGCAGTTTGCGGGCCCGCACAGATACGCAGTATTTT	CASSLRARTDTQYF
-	TRBD2	TRBV20-1	TRBJ2-2	TGCAGTGCCGCGGGGCGGGGACTAGCAAACACCGGGGAGCTGTTTTTT	CSAAGRGLANTGELFF
many	-	TRBV28	TRBJ1-5	TGTGCCAGCAGTTCACCGTCCTCTGGGAGAGGGCCCCAGCATTTT	CASSSPSSGRGPQHF
many	-	TRBV28	TRBJ1-1	TGCGCCAGCAGTGAGCGGCGGGGTTTGAACACTGAAGCTTTCTTT	CASSERRGLNTEAFF
-	-	TRBV12-3/TRBV12-4	TRBJ2-1	TGTGCCACCGAAGACTCCCACGCCCGCAATGAGCAGTTCTTC	CATEDSHARNEQFF
many	-	TRBV11-2	TRBJ2-5	TGTGCCAGCAGCTTGTCGGTGGGAGTGGGACCCATTGCCCAGTACTTC	CASSLSVGVGPIAQYF
-	-	TRBV3-1	TRBJ2-5	TGTGCCAGCAGCCGCGCAGGAGAACAAGAGACCCAGTACTTC	CASSRAGEQETQYF